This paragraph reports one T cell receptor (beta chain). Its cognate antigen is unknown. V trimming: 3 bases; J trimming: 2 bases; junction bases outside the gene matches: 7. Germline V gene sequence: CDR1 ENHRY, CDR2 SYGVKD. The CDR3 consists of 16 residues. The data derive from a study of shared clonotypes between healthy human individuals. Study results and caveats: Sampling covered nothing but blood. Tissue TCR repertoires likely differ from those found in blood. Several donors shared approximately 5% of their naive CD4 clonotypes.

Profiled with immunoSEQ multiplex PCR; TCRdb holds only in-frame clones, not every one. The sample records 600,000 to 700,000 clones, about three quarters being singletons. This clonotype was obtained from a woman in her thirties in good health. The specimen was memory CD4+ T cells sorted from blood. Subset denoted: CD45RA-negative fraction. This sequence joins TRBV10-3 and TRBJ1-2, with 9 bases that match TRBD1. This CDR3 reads CAISDPNRGQNYGYTF. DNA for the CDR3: TGTGCCATCAGTGATCCGAACAGGGGGCAGAACTATGGCTACACCTTC.